Sequencing of this TCR beta chain was carried out in a study of cytomegalovirus exposure and HLA in healthy donors. Study results and caveats: CMV antigen specificity was confirmed in vitro for a few CMV-associated chains.

It was with 60 Vbeta and 13 Jbeta primers that the PCR ran. Produced via immunoSEQ multiplex PCR; TCRdb's table is partial and in-frame only. The data show around 120,000 clones, 73% seen once. The ends lost 6 bases at V and 8 bases at J; junction bases unmatched: 10. The CDR3 length is 15 residues. Germline V gives CDR1 SGHDT, CDR2 YYEEEE. Remarks on this clone: Antigen unknown.

The rearrangement links TRBV5-6 to TRBJ2-1; TRBD2 aligns across 11 bases. The source is a woman in her thirties or forties in good health and CMV-seronegative. Specimen: PBMCs. CDR3 coding DNA: TGTGCCAGCACCGGTAGCGGGGGGGTTGTCGATGAGCAGTTCTTC. This codes for CASTGSGGVVDEQFF.